These 4 T cell receptor beta chains share one sample of origin, sequenced in a study of shared clonotypes between healthy human individuals. Generated by immunoSEQ multiplex PCR, the TCRdb table keeps only in-frame clones and is missing some. The repertoire holds about 1.5 million clones, with 96% as singletons. Sequences were obtained from naive CD4+ T cells sorted from blood. The subset: CD45RA+ positively selected. These TCRs come from a man aged 25-45 years in good health.

This chain connects TRBV7-2 to TRBJ2-7, with 7 nucleotides matching TRBD2. Germline assignment: CDR1 SGHTA and CDR2 FQGNSA. The CDR3 length is 14 residues. Germline trimming cut 5 bases from V and 3 bases from J; bases unmatched to any gene: 7. DNA of the CDR3: TGTGCCAGCAGCCCCGGGGGGACGAACTACGAGCAGTACTTC. It translates to CASSPGGTNYEQYF.

This clone appeared a single time. V usage is TRBV9 and J usage is TRBJ2-1; D might be TRBD1 (6 bases). V lost 0 bases, J lost 4 bases, and 17 bases lay in between. The CDR3 sequence is 17 residues long. Germline V CDR1 and CDR2: SGDLS, YYNGEE. The CDR3 region is CASSVGGGSSVYNEQFF. In DNA form, the CDR3 reads TGTGCCAGCAGCGTAGGAGGGGGTTCGTCGGTTTACAATGAGCAGTTCTTC.

The chain is built from TRBV18 and TRBJ2-7; TRBD1 is a possible D gene (5 bases). The CDR3 is made up of 14 amino acids. V was cut by 2 bases and J by 2 bases, with 10 bases left in between. From germline, CDR1 is KGHSH and CDR2 LQKENI. Here the CDR3 reads CASSPKGDPYEQYF. The CDR3, as DNA: TGTGCCAGCTCACCAAAAGGGGATCCCTACGAGCAGTACTTC.

The chain uses TRBV4-1 and TRBJ2-1; D possibly matches TRBD1 or TRBD2 (5 bases each). The germline V and J ends were trimmed by 6 bases and 5 bases, with 11 bases remaining between them. The CDR3 consists of 13 residues. Germline V gene data show CDR1 as MGHRA and CDR2 as YSYEKL. The CDR3 nucleotides read TGCGCCAGCAGAGGGACGGCAAACAATGAGCAGTTCTTC. Translation gives CASRGTANNEQFF.